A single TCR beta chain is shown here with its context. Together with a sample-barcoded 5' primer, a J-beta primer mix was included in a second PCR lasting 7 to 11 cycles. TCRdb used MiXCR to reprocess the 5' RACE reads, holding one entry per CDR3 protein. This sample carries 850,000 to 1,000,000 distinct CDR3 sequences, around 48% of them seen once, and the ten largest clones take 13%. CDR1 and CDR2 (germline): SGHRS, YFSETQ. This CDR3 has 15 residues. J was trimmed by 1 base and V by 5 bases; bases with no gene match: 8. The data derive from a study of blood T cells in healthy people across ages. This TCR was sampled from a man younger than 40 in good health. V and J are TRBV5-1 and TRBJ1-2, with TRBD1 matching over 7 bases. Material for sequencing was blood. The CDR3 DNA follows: TGCGCCAGCAGACACACAGGGGAGGGTAACTATGGCTACACCTTC. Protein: CASRHTGEGNYGYTF.